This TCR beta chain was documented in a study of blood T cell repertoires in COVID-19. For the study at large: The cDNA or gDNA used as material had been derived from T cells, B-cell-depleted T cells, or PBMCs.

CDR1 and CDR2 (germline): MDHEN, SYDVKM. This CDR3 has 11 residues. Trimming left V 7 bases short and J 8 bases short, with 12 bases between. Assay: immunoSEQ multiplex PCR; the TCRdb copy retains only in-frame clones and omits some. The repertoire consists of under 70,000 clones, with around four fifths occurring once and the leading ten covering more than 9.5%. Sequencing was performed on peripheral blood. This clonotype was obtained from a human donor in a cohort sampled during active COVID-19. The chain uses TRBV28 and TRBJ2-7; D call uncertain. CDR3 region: CASTLLGQQYF. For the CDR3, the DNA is TGTGCCAGCACTCTCCTGGGCCAGCAGTACTTC.